This T cell receptor beta chain was found in a study of CD8+ T cells in alopecia areata. Study-wide points: Alopecia totalis/universalis scalp especially showed more expanded CD8+ clones than normal scalp.

It was cDNA, reverse transcribed from extracted RNA, that served as the sequencing template. Profiling relied on immunoSEQ multiplex PCR, and the TCRdb table lists in-frame clones only, not all of them. The top ten clones hold 12% of a sample with about 120,000 clones, less than 75% of them seen once. The treatment is: oral pan-JAK inhibitor, 5-10 mg twice daily. With regard to this clone: The target antigen is unknown.

The CDR3 is made up of 14 amino acids. The V and J ends lost 3 bases and 1 base respectively, with 7 bases between them. Germline V gives CDR1 PRHDT, CDR2 FYEKMQ (reference sequence). Sequences were derived from CD8+ T cells sorted from blood, sampled at week 24, from a patient treated with tofacitinib. The sequence was collected from a human donor with alopecia areata. The V gene is TRBV13, the J gene TRBJ2-1; D gene unclear. This chain's CDR3 is CASSFWQSYNEQFF. DNA of the CDR3: TGTGCCAGCAGCTTTTGGCAGTCCTACAATGAGCAGTTCTTC.